These 21 T cell receptor beta chains were all obtained from the same sample, sequenced in a study of long-term antiretroviral therapy in people with HIV. At survey level, the immunoSEQ assay was run in its v3.0 version. Profiled with immunoSEQ multiplex PCR; TCRdb holds only in-frame clones, not every one. Here the sample spans 38,000 or so clones, 80% to 85% being singletons. The source material was unsorted PBMCs, sampled 1.5 years after starting antiretroviral therapy. All receptors derive from a man between 18 and 35 years old with HIV.

The chain recombines TRBV14 with TRBJ2-2; TRBD2 matches 8 bases. This CDR3 comprises 16 residues. Germline CDR1 reads SGHDN; CDR2 reads FVKESK. The V and J ends lost 1 base and 7 bases, in that order; junction bases with no gene match: 8. The CDR3 DNA is TGTGCCAGCAGCCAAGTGCGGACTAGCATCGGCGGGGAGCTGTTTTTT. Its protein is CASSQVRTSIGGELFF.

This clone was detected only a few times. The chain employs TRBV5-5 and TRBJ1-2, with TRBD1 matching over 7 bases. J lost 4 bases, V lost 0 bases, and 6 bases had no gene match. CDR3 length: 15 residues. Germline CDR1 SGHKS, CDR2 YYEKEE (reference sequence). The CDR3 DNA follows: TGTGCCAGCAGCTTGGTTACAGGGGCTGGCTATGGCTACACCTTC. Protein sequence: CASSLVTGAGYGYTF.

The chain has TRBV5-5 and TRBJ2-7, with 7 bases identical to TRBD2. This CDR3 contains 13 residues. The ends lost 2 bases at V and 3 bases at J; junction bases unmatched: 2. CDR1 is SGHKS and CDR2 is YYEKEE in the germline V gene (reference sequence). For the CDR3, the DNA is TGTGCCAGCAGCTTAGCGGGAAGCTACGAGCAGTACTTC. Amino acids: CASSLAGSYEQYF.

The chain carries TRBV27 and TRBJ2-2, with D possibly TRBD1 on 6 matching bases. The CDR3 totals 16 residues. Looked up from germline, CDR1 is MNHEY and CDR2 is SMNVEV (reference sequence). V lost 4 bases and J lost 6, with 18 bases in between. CDR3 sequence (DNA): TGTGCCAGCAGTTCTCTTCTAGACAGGTTCGCCGGGGAGCTGTTTTTT. Encoded protein: CASSSLLDRFAGELFF.

This clone was counted only a few times. The chain combines TRBV30 with TRBJ1-5, with 9 bases lining up with TRBD1. Losses at the gene ends were 4 bases for V and 5 bases for J; bases not matched to a gene: 6. The CDR3 contains 14 residues. Germline lookup yields CDR1 GTSNPN and CDR2 SVGIG (reference sequence). CDR3: CAWNRQGGDQPQHF. CDR3 sequence (DNA): TGTGCCTGGAATCGACAGGGGGGAGATCAGCCCCAGCATTTT. Complete variable domain (other parts from reference TRBV30 and TRBJ1-5): SQTIHQWPATLVQPVGSPLSLECTVEGTSNPNLYWYRQAAGRGLQLLFYSVGIGQISSEVPQNLSASRPQDRQFILSSKKLLLSDSGFYLCAWNRQGGDQPQHFGDGTRLSIL.

V gene TRBV28 combines with J gene TRBJ2-7, with D tentatively TRBD1 (6 bases). There are 15 residues in the CDR3. Between the trimmed V and J ends, which lost 4 bases and 0 bases, there was a span of 13 bases. In germline, CDR1 is MDHEN, CDR2 SYDVKM. The CDR3 spells CASSWHGTSSYEQYF. DNA for the CDR3: TGTGCCAGCAGTTGGCACGGGACATCCTCCTACGAGCAGTACTTC.

This chain connects TRBV5-1 to TRBJ2-3; 11 bases are a match to TRBD2. This CDR3 is built from 14 residues. Germline V CDR1 and CDR2: SGHRS, YFSETQ. V gave up 0 bases and J gave up 8 bases; unmatched junction bases: 2. DNA of the CDR3: TGCGCCAGCAGCTTGGCCGGGACTAGCGGTACGCAGTATTTT. As protein: CASSLAGTSGTQYF.

This chain joins TRBV7-9 and TRBJ1-2; D remains unclear. Germline V CDR1 and CDR2: SEHNR, FQNEAQ (reference sequence). This CDR3 spans 14 amino acids. Trimming took off 2 bases at V and 4 bases at J, with 11 bases between the two ends. In nucleotides, the CDR3 is TGTGCCAGCAGCTTATCTTCCGGACTCTATGGCTACACCTTC. It codes for CASSLSSGLYGYTF. The whole variable domain, remainder taken from reference TRBV7-9 and TRBJ1-2, is DTGVSQNPRHKITKRGQNVTFRCDPISEHNRLYWYRQTLGQGPEFLTYFQNEAQLEKSRLLSDRFSAERPKGSFSTLEIQRTEQGDSAMYLCASSLSSGLYGYTFGSGTRLTVV.

The V gene is TRBV21-1, the J gene TRBJ2-7; the D call TRBD2 from the table was never checked on the DNA. TRBV21-1 is a listed pseudogene. The CDR3 extends over 18 amino acids. CDR3 in amino acids: CASSKKYRAGGFPYEQYF. The CDR3 nucleotides read TGTGCCAGCAGCAAAAAGTATAGGGCGGGGGGGTTCCCCTACGAGCAGTACTTC.

This clone was seen more than once but under ten times. V gene TRBV27 combines with J gene TRBJ2-5, with 8 bases that match TRBD2. The CDR3 has 16 residues. The V segment lost 2 bases and the J segment 1 base; nucleotides outside the gene matches: 6. Germline V gives CDR1 MNHEY, CDR2 SMNVEV (reference sequence). CDR3 residues: CASSLRLAGVQETQYF. The CDR3 DNA is TGTGCCAGCAGTTTACGCCTAGCGGGTGTCCAAGAGACCCAGTACTTC.

DNA of the CDR3: TGCGCCAGCAGCGGCCGGGCATCCAGCTACGAGCAGTACTTC. Translating gives CASSGRASSYEQYF. This rearrangement joins TRBV5-1 to TRBJ2-7; D ambiguous. Trimming cost V 4 bases and J 3 bases, with 14 bases left between them. This CDR3 contains 14 residues. Germline V lookup: CDR1 SGHRS, CDR2 YFSETQ.

This clone was seen only a few times. V gene TRBV4-3 combines with J gene TRBJ2-2; D may be TRBD2 (6 bases). Deletions cut 0 bases from V and 0 bases from J, with 11 bases between. The length of the CDR3 is 17 residues. Germline-derived CDR1 and CDR2 are LGHNA and YSLEER. The CDR3 region is CASSQDGRGPNTGELFF. As DNA, the CDR3 is TGCGCCAGCAGCCAAGATGGGCGGGGCCCGAACACCGGGGAGCTGTTTTTT.

The rearrangement links TRBV2 to TRBJ2-1, with D perhaps matching TRBD2 (6 bases). The germline CDR1 and CDR2 sequences are SNHLY and FYNNEI. The CDR3 consists of 16 residues. V lost 5 bases, J lost 2 bases, and 16 bases lay in between. The CDR3 spells CASSKSRLDPYNEQFF. As DNA, the CDR3 is TGTGCCAGCAGTAAGTCCCGACTAGACCCCTACAATGAGCAGTTCTTC.

The V gene is TRBV4-3, the J gene TRBJ2-1; D perhaps matches TRBD2 (6 bases). There are 13 residues in the CDR3. V lost 0 bases, J lost 10 bases, and 10 bases lay in between. Germline V gene lookup returns CDR1 LGHNA and CDR2 YSLEER. The CDR3 DNA reads as TGCGCCAGCAGCCAAGATATGCGGGAAGAGCAGTTCTTC. It codes for CASSQDMREEQFF.

In this sample, this clone turned up a few times. This chain uses TRBV7-9 with TRBJ2-7; D call uncertain. The CDR3 has 11 residues. Trimming took off 1 base at V and 7 bases at J, with 5 bases between the two ends. Germline CDR1 and CDR2: SEHNR and FQNEAQ (reference sequence). The CDR3 sequence: CASSLDREQYF. The CDR3 DNA sequence: TGTGCCAGCAGCTTAGATCGGGAGCAGTACTTC.

The chain recombines TRBV27 with TRBJ2-5, with 8 nucleotides matching TRBD2. Unmatched junction bases numbered 6, after V lost 4 bases and J lost 2 bases. Per germline, CDR1 MNHEY and CDR2 SMNVEV (reference sequence). CDR3 length: 15 residues. This chain's CDR3 is CASSSIAGFQETQYF. CDR3 sequence (DNA): TGTGCCAGCAGTTCGATAGCGGGGTTTCAAGAGACCCAGTACTTC.

In DNA form, the CDR3 reads TGCGCCAGCAGCTTGGACTCGCCCGCCACCTACGAGCAGTACTTC. Translated: CASSLDSPATYEQYF. The rearrangement uses TRBV5-1 and TRBJ2-7; D not certain. Germline CDR1 reads SGHRS; CDR2 reads YFSETQ. There are 15 residues in the CDR3. Trimming took 0 bases from V and 2 from J, leaving 12 bases between them. Full variable domain (remainder filled in from reference TRBV5-1 and TRBJ2-7): KAGVTQTPRYLIKTRGQQVTLSCSPISGHRSVSWYQQTPGQGLQFLFEYFSETQRNKGNFPGRFSGRQFSNSRSEMNVSTLELGDSALYLCASSLDSPATYEQYFGPGTRLTVT.

The chain employs TRBV5-1 and TRBJ1-1, with 7 bases matching TRBD1. Germline CDR1 reads SGHRS; CDR2 reads YFSETQ. The junction had 4 bases not matched to a gene; V was cut back by 0 bases and J by 8 bases. The CDR3 extends over 13 amino acids. The CDR3 nucleotides read TGCGCCAGCAGCTTGGGGTCGACAGGGGAAGCTTTCTTT. The encoded protein is CASSLGSTGEAFF.

V is TRBV14 and J is TRBJ2-1, with TRBD2 matching over 7 bases. Per the germline V gene, CDR1 is SGHDN and CDR2 is FVKESK. With 5 bases clipped from V and 8 bases from J, the junction kept 12 bases outside the gene matches. The CDR3 is 15 residues long. The CDR3 here is CASSSGGRAVDEQFF. CDR3 in DNA: TGTGCCAGCAGCTCGGGCGGGAGAGCCGTCGATGAGCAGTTCTTC.

The chain employs TRBV2 and TRBJ2-7, with a tentative D call TRBD1 (5 bases). Germline V gene sequence: CDR1 SNHLY, CDR2 FYNNEI. Between the trimmed V and J ends, which lost 6 bases and 0 bases, there was a span of 12 bases. The CDR3 runs 14 residues. The chain's CDR3 is CASSERTNSYEQYF. As DNA, the CDR3 is TGTGCCAGCAGCGAGAGGACAAACTCCTACGAGCAGTACTTC.

This chain uses TRBV14 with TRBJ2-1, with TRBD2 matching 7 bases. Germline loops: CDR1 SGHDN, CDR2 FVKESK. CDR3 size: 14 residues. Trimming at V came to 4 bases and at J to 6 bases, leaving 6 bases not matched to a gene. CDR3 residues: CASSPPGRGNEQFF. The CDR3 region has the DNA TGTGCCAGCAGCCCCCCGGGGAGGGGCAATGAGCAGTTCTTC.